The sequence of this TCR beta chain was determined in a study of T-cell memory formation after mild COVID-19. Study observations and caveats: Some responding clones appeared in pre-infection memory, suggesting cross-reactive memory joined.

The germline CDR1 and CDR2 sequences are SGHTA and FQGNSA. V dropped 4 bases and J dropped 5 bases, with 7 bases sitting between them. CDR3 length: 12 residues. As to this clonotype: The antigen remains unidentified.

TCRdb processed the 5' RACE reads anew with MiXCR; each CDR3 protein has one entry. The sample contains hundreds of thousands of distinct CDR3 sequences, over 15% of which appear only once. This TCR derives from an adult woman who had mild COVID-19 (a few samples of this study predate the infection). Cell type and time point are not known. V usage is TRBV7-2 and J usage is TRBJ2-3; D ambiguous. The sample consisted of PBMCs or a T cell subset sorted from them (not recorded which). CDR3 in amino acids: CASSSLEDTQYF. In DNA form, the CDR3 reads TGTGCCAGCAGCTCCCTTGAAGATACGCAGTATTTT.